The 18 T cell receptor beta chains below were found in one sample sequenced in a study of regulatory T cells in long-lasting Graves disease. HTBI primers from iRepertoire and Arm-PCR of CDR3 regions yielded the TCR beta libraries. TCRdb reanalysed the multiplex PCR reads using MiXCR and keeps one entry per CDR3 protein. The sample consists of 300,000 to 350,000 distinct CDR3 sequences, around a fifth of them appearing once. Time point here: persistent/refractory GD, antithyroid drugs over 5 years with positive TRAb. RNA extracted from PBMCs served as the sequencing template. The starting material was peripheral blood mononuclear cells (PBMCs), obtained when the disease was refractory, from a patient treated with antithyroid drugs. All receptors come from a female donor with Graves disease.

Of note for this clonotype: This may be a read error: a much more frequent sequence differs by one nucleotide. CDR3 DNA: TGTGCCAGCAGAGCAAACAGGGTGGTAGGAGAAGAACTGTTTTTT. Its protein is CASRANRVVGEELFF. The rearrangement uses TRBV28 and TRBJ1-4; a weak D match, TRBD1 (6 bases). This CDR3 spans 15 amino acids. Germline V gives CDR1 MDHEN, CDR2 SYDVKM. Trimming removed 6 bases from V and 12 bases from J, with 23 bases in between.

The V call is TRBV11-3, the J call TRBJ2-2; weak D call: TRBD1 (6 bases). Germline V CDR1 and CDR2: SGHNT, YENEEA. The CDR3 is 15 amino acids. The V gene lost 4 bases and the J gene lost 1 base, with 10 bases spanning the gap. CDR3 sequence: CASSYRAGNTGELFF. The CDR3 bases are TGTGCCAGCAGCTACAGGGCGGGGAACACCGGGGAGCTGTTTTTT.

V gene TRBV28 combines with J gene TRBJ2-1, with D possibly being TRBD1 or TRBD2 (5 bases each). Per the germline V gene, CDR1 is MDHEN and CDR2 is SYDVKM. With 8 bases removed from V and 3 bases from J, the gap between germline ends came to 17 bases. The CDR3 covers 15 residues. The CDR3 spells CASRRVGGGYNEQFF. Here the CDR3 DNA reads TGTGCCAGCCGCAGGGTAGGTGGGGGCTACAATGAGCAGTTCTTC.

J is TRBJ1-6 and V is TRBV30; 10 bases align to TRBD1. V was clipped by 3 bases and J by 10 bases; unmatched bases: 12. The CDR3 totals 16 residues. Germline-derived CDR1 and CDR2 are GTSNPN and SVGIG (reference sequence). CDR3 loop: CAWRTRGQGQKSPLHF. The DNA of the CDR3 is TGTGCCTGGAGAACCCGGGGACAGGGGCAAAAGTCACCCCTCCACTTT. Based on the CDR3 plus reference TRBV30 and TRBJ1-6, the full variable domain is SQTIHQWPATLVQPVGSPLSLECTVEGTSNPNLYWYRQAAGRGLQLLFYSVGIGQISSEVPQNLSASRPQDRQFILSSKKLLLSDSGFYLCAWRTRGQGQKSPLHFGNGTRLTVT.

The chain joins TRBV20-1 to TRBJ1-2, with D possibly matching TRBD1 (6 bases). Trimming cost V 6 bases and J 0 bases, with 20 bases left between them. This CDR3 is 16 amino acids long. Germline assignment: CDR1 DFQATT and CDR2 SNEGSKA (reference sequence). CDR3: CSASPYGTTANYGYTF. DNA of the CDR3: TGCAGTGCAAGCCCCTATGGGACAACAGCTAACTATGGCTACACCTTC.

This clonotype showed up many times. J is TRBJ2-5 and V is TRBV6-1; a possible D gene is TRBD2 (6 bases). The CDR3 loop spans 13 amino acids. V lost 10 bases, J lost 4 bases, and 16 bases lay in between. Looked up from germline, CDR1 is MNHNS and CDR2 is SASEGT. For the CDR3, the DNA is TGTGCCAAAACAGGAGGGGACCGAGAGACCCAGTACTTC. Protein product: CAKTGGDRETQYF.

This clonotype showed up many times. The chain links TRBV2 to TRBJ1-1; possibly TRBD1 for D (6 bases). The CDR3 is 14 residues long. V dropped 7 bases and J dropped 1 base, with 13 bases sitting between them. CDR1 and CDR2 (germline): SNHLY, FYNNEI. CDR3 residues: CASTLGGPNTEAFF. The CDR3, as DNA: TGTGCCAGCACCCTAGGGGGGCCGAACACTGAAGCTTTCTTT. Variable domain in full (rest from reference TRBV2 and TRBJ1-1): EPEVTQTPSHQVTQMGQEVILRCVPISNHLYFYWYRQILGQKVEFLVSFYNNEISEKSEIFDDQFSVERPDGSNFTLKIRSTKLEDSAMYFCASTLGGPNTEAFFGQGTRLTVV.

This clonotype was found many times. This chain joins TRBV7-9 and TRBJ2-5; D perhaps matches TRBD2 (6 bases). Germline V gives CDR1 SEHNR, CDR2 FQNEAQ (reference sequence). Trimming took 3 bases from V and 6 from J, leaving 11 bases between them. This CDR3 is built from 13 residues. This chain's CDR3 is CASSLEGEKTQYF. CDR3 nucleotides: TGTGCCAGCAGCTTGGAGGGCGAGAAGACCCAGTACTTC.

This clonotype was picked up many times. This sequence joins TRBV30 and TRBJ2-2, with 10 bases matching TRBD2. V trimming: 3 bases; J trimming: 4 bases; junction bases outside the gene matches: 8. Germline V lookup: CDR1 GTSNPN, CDR2 SVGIG (reference sequence). The CDR3 has 16 residues. As DNA, the CDR3 is TGTGCCTGGAGGGGGACTAGCGCCCGTTCCACCGGGGAGCTGTTTTTT. Encoded protein: CAWRGTSARSTGELFF.

This clonotype has a count of ten or more. The V gene is TRBV30, the J gene TRBJ2-2; no clear D gene. Between the trimmed V and J ends, which lost 4 bases and 7 bases, there was a span of 7 bases. The germline V gene has CDR1 GTSNPN and CDR2 SVGIG (reference sequence). This CDR3 is built from 11 residues. CDR3 nucleotides: TGTGCCTGGAATAACTACGGGGAGCTGTTTTTT. Translated, it gives CAWNNYGELFF.

This clonotype has ten or more counts. V usage is TRBV28 and J usage is TRBJ1-2, with 8 positions matching TRBD1. The V segment lost 6 bases and the J segment 1 base; nucleotides outside the gene matches: 4. This CDR3 is 14 amino acids long. CDR1 and CDR2 (germline): MDHEN, SYDVKM. The CDR3 loop reads CASSRTGYNYGYTF. The CDR3 region has the DNA TGTGCCAGCAGCAGGACAGGGTATAACTATGGCTACACCTTC.

This clonotype was counted ten times or more. This chain uses TRBV12-3 or TRBV12-4 with TRBJ2-5; a possible D gene is TRBD2 (6 bases). This CDR3 is 16 amino acids long. V was pared by 6 bases and J by 2 bases, with 19 bases between. The CDR3 loop is CASSLSGIAVQETQYF. Here the CDR3 DNA reads TGTGCCAGCAGCCTCTCAGGGATAGCGGTTCAAGAGACCCAGTACTTC.

The CDR3 DNA is TGCGCCAGCAGCGCGACAGAAGCAACTAATGAAAAACTGTTTTTT. Protein sequence: CASSATEATNEKLFF. The gene calls are TRBV5-1 and TRBJ1-4, with a tentative D call TRBD1 (5 bases). Germline values: CDR1 SGHRS, CDR2 YFSETQ. The CDR3 has 15 residues. V was clipped by 4 bases and J by 0 bases, with 10 bases between them.

This clonotype showed up many times. CDR3 loop: CASSTQMGQETQYF. CDR3 DNA sequence: TGTGCCAGCAGTACACAGATGGGTCAAGAGACCCAGTACTTC. The rearrangement links TRBV2 to TRBJ2-5, with no clear D. The CDR3 sequence is 14 residues long. V was pared by 5 bases and J by 2 bases, with 12 bases between. CDR1 and CDR2 (germline): SNHLY, FYNNEI.

The chain recombines TRBV27 with TRBJ2-3; D is perhaps TRBD2 (6 bases). The germline V gene encodes CDR1 MNHEY and CDR2 SMNVEV (reference sequence). The CDR3 consists of 15 residues. The germline V and J ends were trimmed by 2 bases and 4 bases, with 13 bases remaining between them. The CDR3 reads CASSLDGRPSDTQYF. The CDR3 bases are TGTGCCAGCAGTTTAGACGGGAGACCCTCAGATACGCAGTATTTT.

Many counts were recorded for this clonotype. The CDR3 loop is CASSSRTGGFNSPLHF. The CDR3 coding sequence is TGTGCCAGCAGCTCGCGGACAGGGGGTTTTAATTCACCCCTCCACTTT. The rearrangement uses TRBV7-2 and TRBJ1-6; TRBD1 matches at 10 bases. The J segment lost 6 bases and the V segment lost 4 bases, leaving 6 bases of the junction unmatched. This CDR3 has 16 residues. Germline V gene data show CDR1 as SGHTA and CDR2 as FQGNSA.

This clonotype was recorded a few times. The chain recombines TRBV19 with TRBJ1-1, with a tentative D call TRBD1 (5 bases). The CDR3 is 14 residues long. Trimming removed 6 bases from V and 6 bases from J, with 17 bases in between. CDR1 and CDR2 (germline): LNHDA, SQIVND (reference sequence). Here the CDR3 DNA reads TGTGCCAGTAGCCCTGGGACCTCGGTTCCTGAAGCTTTCTTT. It translates to CASSPGTSVPEAFF.

This clonotype has more than one count but fewer than ten. The chain has TRBV5-1 and TRBJ1-1, with a weak D call TRBD1 (5 bases). The V gene lost 4 bases and the J gene lost 4 bases, with 14 bases spanning the gap. The V gene's germline CDR1 is SGHRS and CDR2 YFSETQ. CDR3 size: 14 residues. In nucleotides, the CDR3 is TGCGCCAGCAGCGATCAGGGATGGGCCACTGAAGCTTTCTTT. This translates into CASSDQGWATEAFF.